A single sample gave rise to the 30 T cell receptor beta chains below, sequenced in a study of T-cell reconstitution after alpha-beta-depleted transplantation in children. Molecular barcoding with unique molecular identifiers was used for the TCRbeta library. TCRdb reprocessed the PCR reads via MiXCR and lists one record per CDR3 protein. The sample has hundreds of thousands of distinct CDR3 sequences, roughly 15% seen once; the top ten hold about 1.1%. The starting material was PBMCs from the stem cell graft donor, obtained from the stem cell graft. The receptors originated from a human donor who donated a stem cell graft to a child with acute myeloid leukemia.

The rearrangement links TRBV15 to TRBJ1-5; D remains ambiguous. Trimming stripped 0 bases from V and 11 bases from J, with 17 bases between. The CDR3 has 15 amino acids. Germline loops: CDR1 LNHNV, CDR2 YYDKDF (reference sequence). As DNA, the CDR3 is TGTGCCACCAGCAGAGATACCGATCAAGTTAGAGCCCAGCATTTT. It yields the protein CATSRDTDQVRAQHF.

This clonotype was seen a handful of times. V is TRBV6-2 or TRBV6-3 and J is TRBJ2-1, with 8 nucleotides matching TRBD2. Losses at the gene ends were 2 bases for V and 0 bases for J; bases not matched to a gene: 6. The CDR3 runs 17 residues. Germline V gives CDR1 MNHEY, CDR2 SVGEGT. CDR3 sequence reads: CASSYGGLASSYNEQFF. The CDR3 DNA follows: TGTGCCAGCAGTTACGGCGGACTAGCAAGCTCCTACAATGAGCAGTTCTTC.

A few counts support this clonotype. The rearrangement uses TRBV5-4 and TRBJ2-7, with D perhaps matching TRBD2 (6 bases). CDR3 length: 14 residues. Germline loops: CDR1 SGHNT, CDR2 YYREEE (reference sequence). The germline V and J ends were trimmed by 2 bases and 5 bases, with 14 bases remaining between them. CDR3 sequence: CASSLSGPGDEQYV. CDR3 DNA sequence: TGTGCCAGCAGCTTATCGGGGCCGGGGGACGAGCAGTACGTC.

This sequence joins TRBV6-2 or TRBV6-3 and TRBJ2-2; possible D gene TRBD1, 5 bases. The CDR3 spans 15 residues. V lost 7 bases and J lost 0, with 12 bases in between. CDR1 and CDR2 (germline): MNHEY, SVGEGT. The CDR3, as DNA: TGTGCCAGCAAAACAGGATTCGCGAACACCGGGGAGCTGTTTTTT. This encodes CASKTGFANTGELFF.

This clonotype was picked up many times. This chain links TRBV20-1 with TRBJ2-5; no definite D call. Trimming stripped 6 bases from V and 6 bases from J, with 11 bases between. The CDR3 is 11 residues long. In germline, CDR1 is DFQATT, CDR2 SNEGSKA (reference sequence). As DNA, the CDR3 is TGCAGTGCCCCCCCAGAACAGACCCAGTACTTC. It yields the protein CSAPPEQTQYF.

This clonotype was seen ten or more times. The chain carries TRBV20-1 and TRBJ2-3; TRBD2 matches 12 bases. Per the germline V gene, CDR1 is DFQATT and CDR2 is SNEGSKA (reference sequence). With 5 bases clipped from V and 3 bases from J, the junction kept 6 bases outside the gene matches. The CDR3 length is 15 residues. CDR3 region: CSASPTSGGTDTQYF. The CDR3 nucleotides are TGCAGTGCTTCGCCGACTAGCGGGGGAACAGATACGCAGTATTTT.

In its sample, this clonotype was seen a few times. This chain uses TRBV7-2 with TRBJ1-5; D unclear. There are 14 residues in the CDR3. Germline CDR1 and CDR2: SGHTA and FQGNSA. V lost 4 bases and J 0 bases, leaving 7 bases between the germline ends. CDR3 coding DNA: TGTGCCAGCAGCTCACAGTATAGCAATCAGCCCCAGCATTTT. Translated, it gives CASSSQYSNQPQHF.

This clonotype showed up many times. The genes are TRBV20-1 and TRBJ2-1, with TRBD2 matching over 10 bases. Germline loops: CDR1 DFQATT, CDR2 SNEGSKA (reference sequence). V was pared by 6 bases and J by 7 bases, with 12 bases of the junction left unmatched. The CDR3 loop spans 15 amino acids. CDR3 sequence: CSARGQRGGQNEQFF. The CDR3 DNA sequence: TGCAGTGCCCGAGGCCAGCGGGGGGGCCAGAATGAGCAGTTCTTC.

This clonotype was recorded at least ten times. This chain joins TRBV20-1 and TRBJ1-2, with no clear D. The length of the CDR3 is 11 residues. The V and J ends lost 7 bases and 3 bases respectively, with 9 bases between them. The germline V gene encodes CDR1 DFQATT and CDR2 SNEGSKA (reference sequence). The CDR3 bases are TGCAGTGTACCATCGGACTATGGCTACACCTTC. It translates to CSVPSDYGYTF.

The chain combines TRBV18 with TRBJ2-5, with D perhaps TRBD1 (6 bases). Trimming shortened V by 3 bases and J by 1 base, and 9 bases separated the two germline ends. The CDR3 has 14 amino acids. Germline-derived CDR1 and CDR2 are KGHSH and LQKENI. The chain's CDR3 is CASSPPDSQETQYF. For the CDR3, the DNA is TGTGCCAGCTCACCGCCGGACAGCCAAGAGACCCAGTACTTC. Full variable domain (missing parts from reference TRBV18 and TRBJ2-5): NAGVMQNPRHLVRRRGQEARLRCSPMKGHSHVYWYRQLPEEGLKFMVYLQKENIIDESGMPKERFSAEFPKEGPSILRIQQVVRGDSAAYFCASSPPDSQETQYFGPGTRLLVL.

This clonotype was counted a few times. The chain is built from TRBV12-3 or TRBV12-4 and TRBJ1-4; 7 nucleotides align to TRBD1. The CDR3 sequence is 14 residues long. Losses at the gene ends were 8 bases for V and 5 bases for J; bases not matched to a gene: 8. CDR3 loop: CASARDSLNEKLFF. The CDR3 DNA sequence: TGTGCCAGCGCCCGGGACAGTTTAAATGAAAAACTGTTTTTT.

The CDR3 DNA reads TGTGCCACCAGATCCCCTTTGAACACCGGGGAGCTGTTTTTT. Residues: CATRSPLNTGELFF. The genes are TRBV24-1 and TRBJ2-2; D is unclear. Germline CDR1 and CDR2: KGHDR and SFDVKD. V gave up 7 bases and J gave up 1 base, with 9 bases separating them. The CDR3 is made up of 14 amino acids.

The chain employs TRBV2 and TRBJ1-5, with D hard to call. The CDR3 totals 15 residues. Trimming shortened V by 6 bases and J by 3 bases, and 15 bases separated the two germline ends. From germline, CDR1 is SNHLY and CDR2 FYNNEI. The CDR3 nucleotides read TGTGCCAGCAGAGTCTATAGGCACGCCAATCAGCCCCAGCATTTT. Amino acids: CASRVYRHANQPQHF.

The chain employs TRBV28 and TRBJ2-1; TRBD1 is a possible D gene (6 bases). CDR3 size: 16 residues. The germline V and J ends were trimmed by 2 bases and 1 base, with 12 bases remaining between them. Per germline, CDR1 MDHEN and CDR2 SYDVKM. The CDR3 nucleotides read TGTGCCAGCAGTTTACCTATGGACAGTTCCTACAATGAGCAGTTCTTC. Translated, it gives CASSLPMDSSYNEQFF.

This clonotype has a count of ten or more. The gene calls are TRBV7-2 and TRBJ1-2, with D unresolved. V lost 1 base, J lost 0 bases, and 9 bases lay in between. Looked up from germline, CDR1 is SGHTA and CDR2 is FQGNSA. The CDR3 covers 15 residues. The CDR3, as DNA: TGTGCCAGCAGCTTAGGGGAGCCTACTAACTATGGCTACACCTTC. Amino acids: CASSLGEPTNYGYTF.

Note on this clonotype: One end of the junction does not line up with germline, which may come from a read error. The V call is TRBV30, the J call TRBJ2-3; D call uncertain. This CDR3 has 14 residues. The germline gives CDR1 GTSNPN, CDR2 SVGIG (reference sequence). CDR3 loop: CACSVRIGTDTQYF. DNA for the CDR3: TGTGCCTGTAGTGTGAGGATAGGCACAGATACGCAGTATTTT.

As concerns this clonotype: A junction boundary mismatches the germline segment, possibly from a read error. This sequence joins TRBV20-1 and TRBJ2-3, with 8 bases aligning to TRBD2. The CDR3 runs to 14 residues. Looked up from germline, CDR1 is DFQATT and CDR2 is SNEGSKA (reference sequence). The CDR3 region is CSAIGGASTYTQYF. CDR3 in DNA: TGCAGTGCTATCGGGGGGGCTAGCACATATACGCAGTATTTT.

The chain couples TRBV5-6 to TRBJ1-6, with D uncertain. Trimming shortened V by 3 bases and J by 16 bases, and 14 bases separated the two germline ends. This CDR3 region has 12 residues. Germline V gene lookup returns CDR1 SGHDT and CDR2 YYEEEE. CDR3 sequence (DNA): TGTGCCAGCAGCTCGGGCCCCCGGGTTCTCCACTTT. It yields the protein CASSSGPRVLHF.

This clonotype came up many times. An end of the junction differs from the germline gene, which may be a read error. The chain joins TRBV29-1 to TRBJ1-1, with TRBD1 as a possible D gene (5 bases). This CDR3 has 15 amino acids. CDR1 and CDR2 from the germline V gene are SQVTM and ANQGSEA. CDR3 loop: CSVEDLGGRISDAFF. The DNA for the CDR3 is TGCAGCGTTGAAGATCTCGGGGGACGGATATCTGACGCTTTCTTT.

This clonotype was found many times. The chain uses TRBV7-7 and TRBJ2-3; D ambiguous. Per germline, CDR1 SSHAT and CDR2 FNYEAQ (reference sequence). Trimming cost V 1 base and J 6 bases, with 8 bases left between them. The CDR3 has 13 residues. The CDR3 spells CASSLERVDTQYF. CDR3 sequence (DNA): TGTGCCAGCAGCTTAGAAAGGGTTGATACGCAGTATTTT.

This clonotype was seen many times. CDR3 coding DNA: TGCAGTGCCTCCCTTTTTGGCGGGAGCACAGATACGCAGTATTTT. It yields the protein CSASLFGGSTDTQYF. The chain recombines TRBV20-1 with TRBJ2-3, with a possible D match to TRBD2 (5 bases). The V gene's germline CDR1 is DFQATT and CDR2 SNEGSKA (reference sequence). The CDR3 is 15 residues long. V was cut by 6 bases and J by 0 bases, with 16 bases left in between.

This clonotype appeared many times. The V call is TRBV20-1, the J call TRBJ1-6; D call uncertain. V lost 7 bases to trimming and J lost 8 bases, with 18 bases between them. The CDR3 length is 14 residues. CDR1 is DFQATT and CDR2 is SNEGSKA in the germline V gene (reference sequence). CDR3 coding DNA: TGCAGTGTCATTGAAGATCCGGACCATTCACCCCTCCACTTT. Protein product: CSVIEDPDHSPLHF.

The rearrangement joins TRBV7-6 to TRBJ2-3, with D perhaps TRBD1 (6 bases). The CDR3 spans 16 residues. Trimming pared 2 bases from V and 3 bases from J, leaving 15 bases between. CDR1 SGHVS and CDR2 FNYEAQ come from the germline V gene. This CDR3 reads CASSLSWDISTDTQYF. Written as DNA, the CDR3 is TGTGCCAGCAGCTTATCTTGGGACATAAGTACAGATACGCAGTATTTT.

This clonotype was seen a handful of times. The chain has TRBV5-1 and TRBJ2-2; 8 positions agree with TRBD2. Losses at the gene ends were 2 bases for V and 2 bases for J; bases not matched to a gene: 8. Germline CDR1 is SGHRS and CDR2 is YFSETQ. CDR3 length equals 17 residues. This CDR3 is CASSLAGGAFNTGELFF. CDR3 bases: TGCGCCAGCAGCTTAGCCGGGGGGGCCTTTAACACCGGGGAGCTGTTTTTT.

This clonotype was counted at least ten times. The gene calls are TRBV20-1 and TRBJ1-2; 9 nucleotides agree with TRBD1. This CDR3 spans 13 amino acids. CDR1 and CDR2 (germline): DFQATT, SNEGSKA (reference sequence). The V gene end was trimmed by 2 bases and the J gene end by 8 bases; junction bases not matched to a gene: 6. The CDR3 bases are TGCAGTGCTAGAAAAACAGGGGGCGAGGGCTACACCTTC. This codes for CSARKTGGEGYTF.

This clonotype has only a few counts. The chain links TRBV6-1 to TRBJ1-4, with D maybe TRBD1 (5 bases). The CDR3 is 15 residues long. Looked up from germline, CDR1 is MNHNS and CDR2 is SASEGT. Trimming took 4 bases from V and 7 from J, leaving 16 bases between them. CDR3 sequence: CASSVFRDVFEKLFF. In nucleotides, the CDR3 is TGTGCCAGCAGTGTCTTCCGGGACGTTTTTGAAAAACTGTTTTTT.

This clonotype turned up a few times. The rearrangement joins TRBV7-3 to TRBJ2-5, with 12 nucleotides matching TRBD2. Per the germline V gene, CDR1 is SGHTA and CDR2 is FQGTGA. The CDR3 has 13 amino acids. Trimming removed 3 bases from V and 11 bases from J; junction bases left unmatched: 4. The CDR3 nucleotides read TGTGCCAGCAGCTTGACTAGCGGGGGCCCACAGTACTTC. Its translation: CASSLTSGGPQYF.

This clonotype has at least ten counts. The chain is built from TRBV20-1 and TRBJ2-1; TRBD1 matches at 8 bases. This CDR3 is 14 amino acids long. J was trimmed by 7 bases and V by 5 bases; bases with no gene match: 10. Germline V lookup: CDR1 DFQATT, CDR2 SNEGSKA (reference sequence). For the CDR3, the DNA is TGCAGTGCTCCCGGGACAGGCCGTTTTAATGAGCAGTTCTTC. It yields the protein CSAPGTGRFNEQFF.

This clonotype has a handful of counts. The chain is built from TRBV27 and TRBJ2-1; D is unresolved. In germline, CDR1 is MNHEY, CDR2 SMNVEV (reference sequence). V was shortened by 3 bases and J by 5 bases, with 20 bases between the two germline ends. The CDR3 is 17 amino acids. The CDR3 nucleotides read TGTGCCAGCAGTTTTAGACTTGGTGGGCTTACACACAATGAGCAGTTCTTC. Amino acids: CASSFRLGGLTHNEQFF.

This clonotype was counted ten times or more. This chain joins TRBV7-2 and TRBJ2-3; no clear D gene. The CDR3 is 13 residues long. V was clipped by 1 base and J by 4 bases, with 6 bases between them. The germline V gene encodes CDR1 SGHTA and CDR2 FQGNSA. As DNA, the CDR3 is TGTGCCAGCAGCTTAGTGGGTGCAGATACGCAGTATTTT. Its translation is CASSLVGADTQYF. The variable domain in full, with the rest retrieved from reference TRBV7-2 and TRBJ2-3, is GAGVSQSPSNKVTEKGKDVELRCDPISGHTALYWYRQSLGQGLEFLIYFQGNSAPDKSGLPSDRFSAERTGGSVSTLTIQRTQQEDSAVYLCASSLVGADTQYFGPGTRLTVL.